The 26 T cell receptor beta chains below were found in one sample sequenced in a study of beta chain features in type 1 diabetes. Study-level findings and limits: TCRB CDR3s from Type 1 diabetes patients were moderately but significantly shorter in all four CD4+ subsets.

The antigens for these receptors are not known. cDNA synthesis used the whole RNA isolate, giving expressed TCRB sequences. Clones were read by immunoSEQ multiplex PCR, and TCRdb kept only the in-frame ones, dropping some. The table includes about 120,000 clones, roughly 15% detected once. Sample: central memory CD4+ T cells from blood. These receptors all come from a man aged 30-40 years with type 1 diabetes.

This CDR3 reads CASSQDSAENYGYTF. CDR3 DNA: TGTGCCAGCAGCCAAGATAGTGCAGAAAACTATGGCTACACCTTC. The chain recombines TRBV4-2 with TRBJ1-2, with D hard to call. Germline V gene lookup returns CDR1 LGHNA and CDR2 YNFKEQ. There are 15 residues in the CDR3. V lost 0 bases, J lost 2 bases, and 10 bases lay in between.

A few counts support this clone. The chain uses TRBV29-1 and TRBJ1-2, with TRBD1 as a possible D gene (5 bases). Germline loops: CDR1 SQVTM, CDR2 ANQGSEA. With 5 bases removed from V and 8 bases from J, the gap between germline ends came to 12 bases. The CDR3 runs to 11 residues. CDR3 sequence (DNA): TGCAGCGTTCGCACCTCAGGGGGCTACACCTTC. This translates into CSVRTSGGYTF.

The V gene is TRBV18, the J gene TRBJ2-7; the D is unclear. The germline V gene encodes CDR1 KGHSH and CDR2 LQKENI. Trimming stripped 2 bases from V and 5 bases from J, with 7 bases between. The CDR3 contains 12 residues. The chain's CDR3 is CASSPTGHEQYF. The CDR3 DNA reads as TGTGCCAGCTCACCAACTGGGCACGAGCAGTACTTC.

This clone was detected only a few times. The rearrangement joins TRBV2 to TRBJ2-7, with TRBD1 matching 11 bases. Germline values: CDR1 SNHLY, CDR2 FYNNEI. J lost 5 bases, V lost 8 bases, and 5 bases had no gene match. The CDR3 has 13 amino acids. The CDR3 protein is CASRRTGGNEQYF. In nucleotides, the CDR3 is TGTGCCAGCCGCAGGACAGGGGGCAACGAGCAGTACTTC. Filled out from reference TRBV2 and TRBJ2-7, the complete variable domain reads EPEVTQTPSHQVTQMGQEVILRCVPISNHLYFYWYRQILGQKVEFLVSFYNNEISEKSEIFDDQFSVERPDGSNFTLKIRSTKLEDSAMYFCASRRTGGNEQYFGPGTRLTVT.

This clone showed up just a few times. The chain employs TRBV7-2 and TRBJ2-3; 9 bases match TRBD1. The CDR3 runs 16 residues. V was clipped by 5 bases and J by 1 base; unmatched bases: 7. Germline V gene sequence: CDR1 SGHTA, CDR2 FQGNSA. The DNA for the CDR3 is TGTGCCAGCAGCATCAGCCGGGACAGGGGCACAGATACGCAGTATTTT. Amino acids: CASSISRDRGTDTQYF.

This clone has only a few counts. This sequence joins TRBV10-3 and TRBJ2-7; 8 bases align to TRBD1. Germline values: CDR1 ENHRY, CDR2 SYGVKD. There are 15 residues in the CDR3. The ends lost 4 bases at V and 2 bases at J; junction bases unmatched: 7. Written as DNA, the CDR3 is TGTGCCATCAGTGGCGGACAGGGTGCGGCCTACGAGCAGTACTTC. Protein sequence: CAISGGQGAAYEQYF.

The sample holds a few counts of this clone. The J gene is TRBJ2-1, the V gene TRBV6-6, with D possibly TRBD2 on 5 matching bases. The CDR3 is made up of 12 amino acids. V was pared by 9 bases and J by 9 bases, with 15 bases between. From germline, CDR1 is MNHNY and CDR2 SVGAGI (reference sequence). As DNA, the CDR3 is TGTGCCAGTCGCAAATTAGGGAGTGAGCAGTTCTTC. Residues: CASRKLGSEQFF.

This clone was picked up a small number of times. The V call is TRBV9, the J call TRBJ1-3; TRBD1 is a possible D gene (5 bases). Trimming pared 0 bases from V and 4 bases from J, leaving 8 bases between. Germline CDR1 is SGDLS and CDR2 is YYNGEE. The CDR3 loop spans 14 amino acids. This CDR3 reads CASSVGDPGNTIYF. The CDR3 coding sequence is TGTGCCAGCAGCGTAGGGGACCCCGGAAACACCATATATTTT.

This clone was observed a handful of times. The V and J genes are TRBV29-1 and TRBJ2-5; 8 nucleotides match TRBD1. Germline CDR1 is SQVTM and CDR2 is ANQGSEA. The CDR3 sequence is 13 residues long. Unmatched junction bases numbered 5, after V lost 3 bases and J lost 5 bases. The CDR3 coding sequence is TGCAGCGTTGAGAACAGGGGGACGGAGACCCAGTACTTC. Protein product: CSVENRGTETQYF.

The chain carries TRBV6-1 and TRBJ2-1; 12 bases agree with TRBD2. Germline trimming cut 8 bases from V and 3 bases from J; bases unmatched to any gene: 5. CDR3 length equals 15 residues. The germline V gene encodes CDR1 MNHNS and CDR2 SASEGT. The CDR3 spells CASLLGLAGYNEQFF. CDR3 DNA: TGTGCCAGCTTACTGGGACTAGCGGGCTACAATGAGCAGTTCTTC.

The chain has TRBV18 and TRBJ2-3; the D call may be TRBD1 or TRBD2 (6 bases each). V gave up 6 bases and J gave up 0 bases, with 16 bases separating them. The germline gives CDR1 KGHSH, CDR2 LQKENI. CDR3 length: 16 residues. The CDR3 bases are TGTGCCAGCTCGACCGAAGGGGGGCACAGCACAGATACGCAGTATTTT. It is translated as CASSTEGGHSTDTQYF. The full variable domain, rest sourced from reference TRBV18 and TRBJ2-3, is NAGVMQNPRHLVRRRGQEARLRCSPMKGHSHVYWYRQLPEEGLKFMVYLQKENIIDESGMPKERFSAEFPKEGPSILRIQQVVRGDSAAYFCASSTEGGHSTDTQYFGPGTRLTVL.

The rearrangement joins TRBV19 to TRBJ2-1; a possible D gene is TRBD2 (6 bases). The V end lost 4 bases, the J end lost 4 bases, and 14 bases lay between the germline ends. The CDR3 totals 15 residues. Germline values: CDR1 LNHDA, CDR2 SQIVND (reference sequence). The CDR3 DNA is TGTGCCAGTAGTAAACTAGTGGGGACTTACAATGAGCAGTTCTTC. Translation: CASSKLVGTYNEQFF.

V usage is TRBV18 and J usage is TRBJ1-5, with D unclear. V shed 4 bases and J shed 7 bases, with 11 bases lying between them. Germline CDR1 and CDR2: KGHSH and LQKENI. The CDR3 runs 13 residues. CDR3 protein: CASSRTGPQPQHF. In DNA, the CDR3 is TGTGCCAGCTCACGGACTGGTCCGCAGCCCCAGCATTTT.

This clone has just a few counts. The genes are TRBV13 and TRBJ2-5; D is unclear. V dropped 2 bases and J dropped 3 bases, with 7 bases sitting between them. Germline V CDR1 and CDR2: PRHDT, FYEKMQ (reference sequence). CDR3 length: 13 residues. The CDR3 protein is CASSLPAEETQYF. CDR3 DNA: TGTGCCAGCAGCTTACCGGCAGAAGAGACCCAGTACTTC.

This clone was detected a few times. CDR3 region: CASSPVPDTTNYGYTF. The CDR3 DNA is TGTGCCAGCAGCCCCGTTCCAGACACCACTAACTATGGCTACACCTTC. The chain has TRBV9 and TRBJ1-2, with unresolved D. The CDR3 consists of 16 residues. Trimming took 4 bases from V and 0 from J, leaving 16 bases between them. Germline assignment: CDR1 SGDLS and CDR2 YYNGEE.

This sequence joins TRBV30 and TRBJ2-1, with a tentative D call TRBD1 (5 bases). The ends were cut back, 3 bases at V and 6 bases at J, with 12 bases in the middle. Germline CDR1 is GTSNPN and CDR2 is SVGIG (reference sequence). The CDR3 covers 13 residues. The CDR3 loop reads CAWRVGAGNEQFF. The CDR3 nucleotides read TGTGCCTGGAGGGTTGGGGCCGGCAATGAGCAGTTCTTC.

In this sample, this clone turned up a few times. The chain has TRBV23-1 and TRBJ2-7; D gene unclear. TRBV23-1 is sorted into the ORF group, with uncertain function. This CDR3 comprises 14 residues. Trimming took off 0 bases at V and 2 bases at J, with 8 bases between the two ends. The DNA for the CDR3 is TGCGCCAGCAGTCAATCGTGGTGGGCCTACGAGCAGTACTTC. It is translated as CASSQSWWAYEQYF.

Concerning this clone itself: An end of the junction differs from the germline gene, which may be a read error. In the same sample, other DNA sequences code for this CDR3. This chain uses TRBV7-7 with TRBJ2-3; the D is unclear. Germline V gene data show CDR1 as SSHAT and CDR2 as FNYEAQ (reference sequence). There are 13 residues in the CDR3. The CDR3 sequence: CASSLAEADTQYF. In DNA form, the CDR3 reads TGTGCTAGCAGCTTAGCTGAGGCAGATACGCAGTATTTT.

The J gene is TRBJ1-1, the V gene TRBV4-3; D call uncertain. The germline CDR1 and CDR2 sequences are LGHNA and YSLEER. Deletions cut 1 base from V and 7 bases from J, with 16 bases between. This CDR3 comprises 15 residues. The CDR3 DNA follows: TGCGCCAGCAGCCAAGGTAACAGTCTTTACGGTGAAGCTTTCTTT. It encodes CASSQGNSLYGEAFF.

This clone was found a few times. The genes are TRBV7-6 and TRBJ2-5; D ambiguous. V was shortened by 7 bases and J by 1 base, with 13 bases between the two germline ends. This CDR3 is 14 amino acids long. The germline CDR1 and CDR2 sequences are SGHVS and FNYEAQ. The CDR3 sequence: CASMEGQAQETQYF. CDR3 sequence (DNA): TGTGCCAGCATGGAAGGGCAGGCCCAAGAGACCCAGTACTTC.

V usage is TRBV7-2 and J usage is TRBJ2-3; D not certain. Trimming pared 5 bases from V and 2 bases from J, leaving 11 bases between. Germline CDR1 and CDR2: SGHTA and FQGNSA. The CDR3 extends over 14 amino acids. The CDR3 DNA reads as TGTGCCAGCAGCGCGGACGGTTACACAGATACGCAGTATTTT. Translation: CASSADGYTDTQYF.

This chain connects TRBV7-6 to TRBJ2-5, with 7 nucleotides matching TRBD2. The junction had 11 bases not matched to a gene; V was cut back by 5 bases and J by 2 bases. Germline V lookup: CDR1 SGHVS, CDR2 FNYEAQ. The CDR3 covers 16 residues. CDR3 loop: CASSLSGAGQQETQYF. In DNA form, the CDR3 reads TGTGCCAGCAGCCTTTCTGGAGCGGGGCAACAAGAGACCCAGTACTTC.

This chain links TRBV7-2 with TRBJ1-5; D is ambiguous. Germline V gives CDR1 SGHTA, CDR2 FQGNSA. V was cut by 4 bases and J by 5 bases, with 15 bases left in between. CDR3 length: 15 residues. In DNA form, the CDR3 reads TGTGCCAGCAGCTCTTTCGGGGAGAGCGATCAGCCCCAGCATTTT. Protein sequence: CASSSFGESDQPQHF.

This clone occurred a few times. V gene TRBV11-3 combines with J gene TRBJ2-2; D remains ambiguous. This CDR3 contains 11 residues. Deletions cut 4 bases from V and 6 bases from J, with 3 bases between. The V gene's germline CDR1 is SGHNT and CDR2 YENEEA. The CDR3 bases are TGTGCCAGCAGCTCTTCCGGGGAGCTGTTTTTT. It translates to CASSSSGELFF.

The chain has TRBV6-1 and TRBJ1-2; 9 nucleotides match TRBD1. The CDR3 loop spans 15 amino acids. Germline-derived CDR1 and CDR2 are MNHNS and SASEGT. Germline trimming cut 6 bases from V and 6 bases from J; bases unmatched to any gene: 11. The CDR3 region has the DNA TGTGCCAGCAGCCGCCTGGGACAGGGAATAAATGGCTACACCTTC. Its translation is CASSRLGQGINGYTF.

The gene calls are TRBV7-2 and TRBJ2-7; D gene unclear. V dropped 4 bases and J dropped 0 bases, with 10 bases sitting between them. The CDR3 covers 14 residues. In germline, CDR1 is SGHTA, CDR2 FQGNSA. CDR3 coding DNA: TGTGCCAGCAGCTCGATCTGGAGCTCCTACGAGCAGTACTTC. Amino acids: CASSSIWSSYEQYF. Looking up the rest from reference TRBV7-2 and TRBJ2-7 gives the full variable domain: GAGVSQSPSNKVTEKGKDVELRCDPISGHTALYWYRQSLGQGLEFLIYFQGNSAPDKSGLPSDRFSAERTGGSVSTLTIQRTQQEDSAVYLCASSSIWSSYEQYFGPGTRLTVT.